One T cell receptor (beta chain) is described in this entry. Its antigen is not identified. This entry belongs to a study of CD8 T cells in ankylosing spondylitis. Regarding the study as a whole: Some of the motif variants had earlier been found in reactive arthritis patients' fluid and blood. Seemingly distinctive of ankylosing spondylitis blood was a TCR beta motif formed by eight highly homologous variants. CD8+ disease-linked clones were present at relatively low frequencies in blood. In ankylosing spondylitis patients, matched synovial fluid reportedly showed significant enrichment of disease-linked clones.

V shed 3 bases and J shed 1 base, with 10 bases lying between them. This CDR3 has 15 residues. Germline CDR1 reads LGHNA; CDR2 reads YNFKEQ. Using quantitative 5'-RACE with molecular barcodes, the authors made TCR beta libraries. Using its own MiXCR run on the 5' RACE reads, TCRdb lists one record per CDR3 protein. The repertoire holds about 800,000 distinct CDR3 sequences, about 12% seen once, with just over 0.5% in the top ten. The sequencing input was blood, either unsorted or a sorted T cell fraction (not recorded which). The genes are TRBV4-2 and TRBJ2-4; perhaps TRBD2 as D (6 bases). This receptor was identified in a male donor with ankylosing spondylitis. The CDR3 is CASSHGGSAKNIQYF. DNA of the CDR3: TGTGCCAGCAGCCACGGGGGATCTGCCAAAAACATTCAGTACTTC.